This T cell receptor (beta chain) was recorded in a study of cytomegalovirus exposure and HLA in healthy donors. Study conclusions and caveats: When analyzed later, the rates of TCR association showed variation by HLA locus, with DRB1 the most and HLA-C the fewest.

A note on this clone: Its antigen remains unidentified.

From germline, CDR1 is ENHRY and CDR2 SYGVKD. The CDR3 is 18 residues long. The V and J ends lost 3 bases and 4 bases respectively, with 22 bases between them. Each donor was healthy, and each was a bone marrow donor. The donors, nominally healthy at sampling, likely had unrecorded immune exposures. This donor's file did not include a recorded CMV serostatus. Primers included in the PCR were 60 Vbeta and 13 Jbeta primers. Measured with immunoSEQ multiplex PCR; TCRdb has only the in-frame clones, and not every one. The sample has under 75,000 clones, around 70% seen once; the top ten hold over 10%. This chain connects TRBV10-3 to TRBJ2-1, with TRBD2 as a possible D gene (5 bases). The source material was PBMCs. The clonotype was recovered from a human donor in good health. CDR3 loop: CAISDNAKRGKLYNEQFF. Here the CDR3 DNA reads TGTGCCATCAGTGATAACGCCAAAAGAGGGAAACTTTACAATGAGCAGTTCTTC.